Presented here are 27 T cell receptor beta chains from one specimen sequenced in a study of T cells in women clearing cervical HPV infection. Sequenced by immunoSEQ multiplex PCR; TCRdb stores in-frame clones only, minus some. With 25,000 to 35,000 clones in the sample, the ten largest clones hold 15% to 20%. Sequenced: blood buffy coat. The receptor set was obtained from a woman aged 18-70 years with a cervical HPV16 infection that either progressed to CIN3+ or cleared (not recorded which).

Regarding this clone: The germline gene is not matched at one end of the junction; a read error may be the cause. The sequenced part of the CDR3 DNA is TGTGCTAGCAGCTCCGGGACAGGGGGTGCTAATGAAAAA. This gives the protein CASSSGTGGANEK. The CDR3 as a whole reads CASSSGTGGANEKLFF. V gene TRBV7-7 combines with J gene TRBJ1-4, with 11 bases aligning to TRBD1. The missing CDR3 end, 3 residues past where the read stops, is filled in from the germline J gene. The CDR3 consists of 16 residues. Germline V gene data show CDR1 as SSHAT and CDR2 as FNYEAQ (reference sequence).

The DNA read from the CDR3 is TGTGCCAGCACCTCAGCAAGGGGGCGTTCACCC. This gives the protein CASTSARGRSP. The full CDR3 protein is CASTSARGRSPLHF. The V gene is TRBV2, the J gene TRBJ1-6, with TRBD1 identical over 7 bases. The read falls 3 residues short of the CDR3 end, and the missing part is taken from the germline J gene. J gave up 9 bases and V 7 bases, and 9 bases lay outside the gene matches. The CDR3 totals 14 residues. CDR1 and CDR2 from the germline V gene are SNHLY and FYNNEI.

CDR3 residues: CASGLLAGKGADTQYF. Partial CDR3 DNA: TGTGCTAGTGGTTTACTAGCGGGAAAGGGGGCAGATACG. This chain links TRBV12-5 with TRBJ2-3; TRBD2 agrees at 10 bases. The sequenced fragment ends 3 residues before the CDR3 boundary, so the rest is inferred from the germline J gene. CDR1 is LGHNT, CDR2 FRNRAP, per germline. After removal of 3 bases from V and 4 bases from J, the junction contained 7 bases not matched to a gene. This CDR3 contains 16 residues. Based on the CDR3 plus reference TRBV12-5 and TRBJ2-3, the full variable domain is DARVTQTPRHKVTEMGQEVTMRCQPILGHNTVFWYRQTMMQGLELLAYFRNRAPLDDSGMPKDRFSAEMPDATLATLKIQPSEPRDSAVYFCASGLLAGKGADTQYFGPGTRLTVL.

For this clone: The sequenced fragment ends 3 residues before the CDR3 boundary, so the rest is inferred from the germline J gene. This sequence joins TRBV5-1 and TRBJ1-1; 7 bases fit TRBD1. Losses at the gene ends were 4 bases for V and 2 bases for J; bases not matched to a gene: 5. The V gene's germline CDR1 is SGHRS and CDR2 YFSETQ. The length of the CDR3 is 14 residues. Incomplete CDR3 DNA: TGCGCCAGCAGCCAACGACAGGGCAACACTGAA. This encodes CASSQRQGNTE. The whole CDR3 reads CASSQRQGNTEAFF.

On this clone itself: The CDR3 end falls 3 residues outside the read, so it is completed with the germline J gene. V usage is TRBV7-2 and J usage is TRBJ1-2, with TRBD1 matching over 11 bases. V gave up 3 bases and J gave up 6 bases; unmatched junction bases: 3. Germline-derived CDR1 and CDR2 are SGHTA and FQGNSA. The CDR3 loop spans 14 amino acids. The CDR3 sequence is CASSLDRGQNGYTF. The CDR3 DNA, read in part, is TGTGCCAGCAGCTTGGACAGGGGGCAGAATGGC.

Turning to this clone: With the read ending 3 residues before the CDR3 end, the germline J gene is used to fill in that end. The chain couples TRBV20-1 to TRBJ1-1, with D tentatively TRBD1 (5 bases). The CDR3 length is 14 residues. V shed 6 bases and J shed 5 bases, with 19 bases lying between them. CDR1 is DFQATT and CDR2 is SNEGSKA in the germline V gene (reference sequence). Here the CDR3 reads CSANYRDRRTEAFF. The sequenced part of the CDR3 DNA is TGCAGTGCCAATTACCGTGACAGAAGGACTGAA.

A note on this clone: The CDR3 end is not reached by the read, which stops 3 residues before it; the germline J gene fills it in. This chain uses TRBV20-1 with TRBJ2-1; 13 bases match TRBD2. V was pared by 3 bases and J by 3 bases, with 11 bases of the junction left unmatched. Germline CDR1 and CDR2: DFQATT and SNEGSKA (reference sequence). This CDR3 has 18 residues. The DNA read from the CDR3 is TGCAGTGCTAGGGCCTTGACTAGCGGGAGGACGTACTACAATGAG. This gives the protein CSARALTSGRTYYNE. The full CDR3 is CSARALTSGRTYYNEQFF.

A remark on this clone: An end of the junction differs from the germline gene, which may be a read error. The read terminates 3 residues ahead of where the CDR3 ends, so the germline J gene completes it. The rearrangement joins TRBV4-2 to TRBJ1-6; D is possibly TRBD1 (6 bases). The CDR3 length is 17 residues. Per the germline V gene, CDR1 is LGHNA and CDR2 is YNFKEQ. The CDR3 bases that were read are TGCGCCAGCAGCCAAGTAGGGGGAAGAAGCCGTAATTCACCC. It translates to CASSQVGGRSRNSP. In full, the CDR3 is CASSQVGGRSRNSPLHF.

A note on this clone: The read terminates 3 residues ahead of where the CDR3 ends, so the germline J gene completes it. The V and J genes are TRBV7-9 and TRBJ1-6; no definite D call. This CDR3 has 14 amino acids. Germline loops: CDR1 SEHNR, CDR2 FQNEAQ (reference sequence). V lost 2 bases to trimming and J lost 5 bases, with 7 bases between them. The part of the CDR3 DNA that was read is TGTGCCAGCAGCTTAACCGGGGATAATTCACCC. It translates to CASSLTGDNSP. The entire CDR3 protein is CASSLTGDNSPLHF.

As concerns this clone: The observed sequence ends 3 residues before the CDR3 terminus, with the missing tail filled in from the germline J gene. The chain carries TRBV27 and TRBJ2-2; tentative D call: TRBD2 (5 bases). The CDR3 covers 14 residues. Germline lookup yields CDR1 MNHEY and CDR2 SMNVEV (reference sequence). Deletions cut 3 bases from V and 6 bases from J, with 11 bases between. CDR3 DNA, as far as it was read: TGTGCCAGCAGTTTCGGGGTTCTCGCCGGGGAG. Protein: CASSFGVLAGE. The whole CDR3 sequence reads CASSFGVLAGELFF.

The DNA read from the CDR3 is TGTGCCAGCAGCCAAGGGACAGGGAGCTATGAAAAG. It translates to CASSQGTGSYEK. The entire CDR3 protein reads CASSQGTGSYEKLFF. V gene TRBV7-2 combines with J gene TRBJ2-2; TRBD1 matches 9 bases. The CDR3 goes on 3 residues after the read ends, and that part is filled in from the germline J gene. The CDR3 loop spans 15 amino acids. Germline V gives CDR1 SGHTA, CDR2 FQGNSA.

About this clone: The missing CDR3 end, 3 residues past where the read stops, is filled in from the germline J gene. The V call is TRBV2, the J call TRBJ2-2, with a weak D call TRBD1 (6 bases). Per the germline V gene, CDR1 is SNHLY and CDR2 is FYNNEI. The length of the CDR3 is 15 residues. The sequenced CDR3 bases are TGTGCCAGCAGTGCCCGACAGGTGACTAATGAAAAG. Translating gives CASSARQVTNEK. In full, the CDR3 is CASSARQVTNEKLFF. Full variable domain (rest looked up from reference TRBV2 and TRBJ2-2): EPEVTQTPSHQVTQMGQEVILRCVPISNHLYFYWYRQILGQKVEFLVSFYNNEISEKSEIFDDQFSVERPDGSNFTLKIRSTKLEDSAMYFCASSARQVTNEKLFFGEGSRLTVL.

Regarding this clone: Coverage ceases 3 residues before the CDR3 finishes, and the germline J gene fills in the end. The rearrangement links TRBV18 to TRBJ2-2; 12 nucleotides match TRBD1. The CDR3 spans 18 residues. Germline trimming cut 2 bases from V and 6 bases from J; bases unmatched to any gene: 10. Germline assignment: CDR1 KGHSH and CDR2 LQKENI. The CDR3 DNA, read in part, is TGTGCCAGCTCACCAAGAAGGGACGGGACAGGGGGCTCCGGGGAG. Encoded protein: CASSPRRDGTGGSGE. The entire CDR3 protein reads CASSPRRDGTGGSGELFF.

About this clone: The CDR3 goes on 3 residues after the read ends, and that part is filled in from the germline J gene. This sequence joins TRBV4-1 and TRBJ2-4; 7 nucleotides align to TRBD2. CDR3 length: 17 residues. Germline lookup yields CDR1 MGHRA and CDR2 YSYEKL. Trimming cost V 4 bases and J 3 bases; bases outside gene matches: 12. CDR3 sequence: CASSPPVRGRDKNIQYF. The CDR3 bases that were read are TGCGCCAGCAGCCCCCCCGTACGCGGGAGAGACAAAAACATT.

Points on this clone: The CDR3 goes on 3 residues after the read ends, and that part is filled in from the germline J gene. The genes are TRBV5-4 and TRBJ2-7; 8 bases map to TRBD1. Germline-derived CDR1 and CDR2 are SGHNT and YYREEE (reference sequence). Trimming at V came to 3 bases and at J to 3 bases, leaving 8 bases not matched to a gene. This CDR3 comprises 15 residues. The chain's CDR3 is CASSWTGIENYEQYF. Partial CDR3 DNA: TGTGCCAGCAGCTGGACAGGGATAGAGAACTACGAG.

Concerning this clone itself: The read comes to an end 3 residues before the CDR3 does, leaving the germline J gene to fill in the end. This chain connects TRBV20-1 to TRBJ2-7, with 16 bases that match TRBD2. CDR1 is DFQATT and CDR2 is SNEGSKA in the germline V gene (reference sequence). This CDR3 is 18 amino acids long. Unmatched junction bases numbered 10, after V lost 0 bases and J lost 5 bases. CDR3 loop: CSARDEGTSGGAPHEQYF. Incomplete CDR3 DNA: TGCAGTGCTAGAGATGAAGGGACTAGCGGGGGGGCCCCCCACGAG.

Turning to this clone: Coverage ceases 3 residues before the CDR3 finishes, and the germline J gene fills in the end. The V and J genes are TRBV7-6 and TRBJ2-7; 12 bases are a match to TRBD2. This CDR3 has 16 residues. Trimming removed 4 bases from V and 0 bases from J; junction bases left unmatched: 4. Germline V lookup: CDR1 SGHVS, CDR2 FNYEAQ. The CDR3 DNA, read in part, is TGTGCCAGCAGCTCCTCGACTAGCGGGGGCTCCTACGAG. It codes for CASSSSTSGGSYE. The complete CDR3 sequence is CASSSSTSGGSYEQYF. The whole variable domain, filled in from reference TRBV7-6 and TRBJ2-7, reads GAGVSQSPRYKVTKRGQDVALRCDPISGHVSLYWYRQALGQGPEFLTYFNYEAQQDKSGLPNDRFSAERPEGSISTLTIQRTEQRDSAMYRCASSSSTSGGSYEQYFGPGTRLTVT.

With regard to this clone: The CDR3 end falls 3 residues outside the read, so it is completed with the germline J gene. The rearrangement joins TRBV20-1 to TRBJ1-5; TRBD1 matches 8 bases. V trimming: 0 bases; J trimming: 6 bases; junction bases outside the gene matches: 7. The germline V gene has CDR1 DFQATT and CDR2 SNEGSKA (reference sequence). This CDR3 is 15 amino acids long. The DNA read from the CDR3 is TGCAGTGCTAGAGATCCAGGGGGCACCGGTCAGCCC. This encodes CSARDPGGTGQP. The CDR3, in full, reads CSARDPGGTGQPQHF.

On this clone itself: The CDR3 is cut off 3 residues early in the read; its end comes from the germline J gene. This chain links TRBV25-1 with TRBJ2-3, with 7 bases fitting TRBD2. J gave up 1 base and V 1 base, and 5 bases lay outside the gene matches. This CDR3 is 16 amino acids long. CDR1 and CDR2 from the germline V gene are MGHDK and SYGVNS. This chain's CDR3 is CASSEFRAGGTDTQYF. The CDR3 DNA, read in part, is TGTGCCAGCAGTGAATTTCGGGCGGGAGGCACAGATACG.

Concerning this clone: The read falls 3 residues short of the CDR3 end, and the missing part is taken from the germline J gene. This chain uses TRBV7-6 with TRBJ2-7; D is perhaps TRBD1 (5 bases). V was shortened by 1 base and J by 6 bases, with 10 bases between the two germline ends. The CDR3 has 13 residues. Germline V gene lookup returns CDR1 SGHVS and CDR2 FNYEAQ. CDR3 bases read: TGTGCCAGCAGCTTAGGGCAGGGTGGCGAG. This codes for CASSLGQGGE. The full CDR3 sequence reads CASSLGQGGEQYF.

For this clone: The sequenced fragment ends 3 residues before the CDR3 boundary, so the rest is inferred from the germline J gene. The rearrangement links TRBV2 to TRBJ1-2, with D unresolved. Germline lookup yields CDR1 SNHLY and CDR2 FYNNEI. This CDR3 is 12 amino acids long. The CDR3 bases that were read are TGTGCCAGCAGTGAAGCGGCGGCAGCC. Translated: CASSEAAAA. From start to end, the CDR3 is CASSEAAAAYTF.

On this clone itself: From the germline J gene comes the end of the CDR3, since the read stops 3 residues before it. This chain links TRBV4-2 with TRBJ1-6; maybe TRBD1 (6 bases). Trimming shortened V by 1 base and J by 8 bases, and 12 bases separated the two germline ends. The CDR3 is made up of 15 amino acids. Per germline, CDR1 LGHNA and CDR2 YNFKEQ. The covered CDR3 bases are TGTGCCAGCAGCCAAGGGACAGATATCTATTCACCC. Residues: CASSQGTDIYSP. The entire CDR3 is CASSQGTDIYSPLHF.

The sequenced CDR3 bases are TGTGCCAGCAGTTACGTATGGGGCGACTATGGC. Its protein product is CASSYVWGDYG. The full CDR3 reads CASSYVWGDYGYTF. The chain couples TRBV6-2 or TRBV6-3 to TRBJ1-2; D might be TRBD1 (5 bases). The missing CDR3 end, 3 residues past where the read stops, is filled in from the germline J gene. V was trimmed by 2 bases and J by 3 bases, leaving 10 bases between them. CDR1 and CDR2 (germline): MNHEY, SVGEGT. There are 14 residues in the CDR3.

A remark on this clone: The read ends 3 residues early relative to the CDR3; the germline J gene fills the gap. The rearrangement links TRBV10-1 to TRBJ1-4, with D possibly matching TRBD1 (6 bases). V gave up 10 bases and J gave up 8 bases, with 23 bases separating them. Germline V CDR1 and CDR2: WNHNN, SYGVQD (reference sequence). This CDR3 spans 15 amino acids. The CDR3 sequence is CAIWGFGGACEKLFF. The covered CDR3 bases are TGCGCCATTTGGGGTTTTGGGGGGGCTTGCGAAAAA.

The part of the CDR3 DNA that was read is TGCAGTGCTAGACCCACAGGGGCTCTAGCCAAAAACATT. Encoded protein: CSARPTGALAKNI. The whole CDR3 region reads CSARPTGALAKNIQYF. V gene TRBV20-1 combines with J gene TRBJ2-4; 7 bases agree with TRBD1. The CDR3 end is not reached by the read, which stops 3 residues before it; the germline J gene fills it in. The CDR3 length is 16 residues. Germline V CDR1 and CDR2: DFQATT, SNEGSKA (reference sequence). Trimming took 2 bases from V and 0 from J; bases not matched to a gene: 7.

The DNA read from the CDR3 is TGCGCCAGCAGCTTGGCGTACTCTGGGGCCAACGTC. Encoded protein: CASSLAYSGANV. The full CDR3 protein is CASSLAYSGANVLTF. The chain joins TRBV5-1 to TRBJ2-6; no firm D call. The observed sequence ends 3 residues before the CDR3 terminus, with the missing tail filled in from the germline J gene. Trimming pared 0 bases from V and 0 bases from J, leaving 4 bases between. Looked up from germline, CDR1 is SGHRS and CDR2 is YFSETQ. CDR3 length: 15 residues.

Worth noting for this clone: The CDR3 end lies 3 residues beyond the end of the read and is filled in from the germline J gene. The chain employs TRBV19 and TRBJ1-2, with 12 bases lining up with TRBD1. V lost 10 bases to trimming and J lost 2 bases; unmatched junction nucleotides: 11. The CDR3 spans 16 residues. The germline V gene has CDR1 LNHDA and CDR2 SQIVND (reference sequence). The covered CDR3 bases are TGTGCCACGAACCGGGACAGGGGGCTTTCGAACTATGGC. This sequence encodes CATNRDRGLSNYG. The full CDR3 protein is CATNRDRGLSNYGYTF.